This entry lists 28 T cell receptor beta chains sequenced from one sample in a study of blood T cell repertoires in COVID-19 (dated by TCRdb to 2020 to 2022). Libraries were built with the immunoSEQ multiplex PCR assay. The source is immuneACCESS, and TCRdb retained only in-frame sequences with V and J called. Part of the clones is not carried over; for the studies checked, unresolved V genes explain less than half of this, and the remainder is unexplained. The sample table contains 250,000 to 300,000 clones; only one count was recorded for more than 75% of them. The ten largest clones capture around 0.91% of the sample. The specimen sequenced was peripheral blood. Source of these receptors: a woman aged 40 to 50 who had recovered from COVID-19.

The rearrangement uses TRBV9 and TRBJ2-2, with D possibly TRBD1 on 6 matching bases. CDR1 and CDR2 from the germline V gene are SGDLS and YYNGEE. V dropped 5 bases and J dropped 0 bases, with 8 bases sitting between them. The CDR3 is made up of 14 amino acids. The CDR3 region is CASRGAANTGELFF. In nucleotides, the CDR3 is TGTGCCAGCAGGGGGGCGGCGAACACCGGGGAGCTGTTTTTT.

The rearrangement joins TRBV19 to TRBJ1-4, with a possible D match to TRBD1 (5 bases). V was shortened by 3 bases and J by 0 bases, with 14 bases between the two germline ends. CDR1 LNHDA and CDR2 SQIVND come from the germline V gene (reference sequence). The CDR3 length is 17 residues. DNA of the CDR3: TGTGCCAGTAGTATCTACGGGCCGACAGCAACTAATGAAAAACTGTTTTTT. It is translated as CASSIYGPTATNEKLFF.

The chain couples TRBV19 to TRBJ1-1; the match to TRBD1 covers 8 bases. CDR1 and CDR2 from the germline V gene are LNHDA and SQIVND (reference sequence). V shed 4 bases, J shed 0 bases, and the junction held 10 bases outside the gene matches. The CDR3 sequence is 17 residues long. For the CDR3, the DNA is TGTGCCAGTAGTACCCGACAGGGGAGCCTTCTGAACACTGAAGCTTTCTTT. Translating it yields CASSTRQGSLLNTEAFF.

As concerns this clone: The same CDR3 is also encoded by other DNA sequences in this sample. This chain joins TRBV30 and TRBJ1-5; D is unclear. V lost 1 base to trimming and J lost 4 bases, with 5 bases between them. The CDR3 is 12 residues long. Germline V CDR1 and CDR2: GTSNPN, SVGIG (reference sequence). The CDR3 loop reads CAWSGGNQPQHF. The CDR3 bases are TGTGCCTGGAGTGGCGGGAATCAGCCCCAGCATTTT.

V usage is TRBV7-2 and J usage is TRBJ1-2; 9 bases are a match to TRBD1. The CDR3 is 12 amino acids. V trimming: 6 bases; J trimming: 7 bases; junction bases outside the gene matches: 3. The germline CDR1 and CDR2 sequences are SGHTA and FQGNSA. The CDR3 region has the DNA TGTGCCAGCAGGGGGACAGGGACTGGCTACACCTTC. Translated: CASRGTGTGYTF. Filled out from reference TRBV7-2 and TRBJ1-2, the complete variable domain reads GAGVSQSPSNKVTEKGKDVELRCDPISGHTALYWYRQSLGQGLEFLIYFQGNSAPDKSGLPSDRFSAERTGGSVSTLTIQRTQQEDSAVYLCASRGTGTGYTFGSGTRLTVV.

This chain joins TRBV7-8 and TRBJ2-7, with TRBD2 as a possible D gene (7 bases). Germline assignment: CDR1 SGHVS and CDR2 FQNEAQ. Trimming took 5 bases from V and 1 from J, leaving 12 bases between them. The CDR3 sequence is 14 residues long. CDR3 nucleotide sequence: TGTGCCAGCAGCCCCGGGGGGCTATCCTACGAGCAGTACTTC. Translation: CASSPGGLSYEQYF.

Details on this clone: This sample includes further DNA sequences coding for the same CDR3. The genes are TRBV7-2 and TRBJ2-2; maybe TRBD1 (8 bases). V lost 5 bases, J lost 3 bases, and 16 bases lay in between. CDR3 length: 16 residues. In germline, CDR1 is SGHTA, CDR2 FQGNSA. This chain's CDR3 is CASSPRTGRDTGELFF. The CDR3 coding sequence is TGTGCCAGCAGCCCGAGGACAGGGAGGGACACCGGGGAGCTGTTTTTT. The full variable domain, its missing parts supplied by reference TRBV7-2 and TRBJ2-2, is GAGVSQSPSNKVTEKGKDVELRCDPISGHTALYWYRQSLGQGLEFLIYFQGNSAPDKSGLPSDRFSAERTGGSVSTLTIQRTQQEDSAVYLCASSPRTGRDTGELFFGEGSRLTVL.

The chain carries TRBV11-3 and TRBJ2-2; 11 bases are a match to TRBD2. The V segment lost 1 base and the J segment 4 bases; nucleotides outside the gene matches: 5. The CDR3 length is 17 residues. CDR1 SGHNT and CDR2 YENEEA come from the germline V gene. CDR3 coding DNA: TGTGCCAGCAGCTTAGCTGGGACTAGCGGTATCACCGGGGAGCTGTTTTTT. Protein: CASSLAGTSGITGELFF.

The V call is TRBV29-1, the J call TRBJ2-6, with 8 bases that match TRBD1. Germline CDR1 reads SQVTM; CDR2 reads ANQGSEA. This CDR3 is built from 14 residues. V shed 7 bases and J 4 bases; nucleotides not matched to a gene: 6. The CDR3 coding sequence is TGCAGCGCGGCAGGGGGCAGAGGGGCCAACGTCCTGACTTTC. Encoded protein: CSAAGGRGANVLTF.

The CDR3 protein is CASLPGGYGYTF. The CDR3 DNA reads as TGTGCCAGCCTCCCCGGGGGCTATGGCTACACCTTC. V gene TRBV6-4 combines with J gene TRBJ1-2; a weak D match, TRBD1 (5 bases). Germline V CDR1 and CDR2: MRHNA, SNTAGT. The CDR3 sequence is 12 residues long. Trimming pared 8 bases from V and 4 bases from J, leaving 11 bases between.

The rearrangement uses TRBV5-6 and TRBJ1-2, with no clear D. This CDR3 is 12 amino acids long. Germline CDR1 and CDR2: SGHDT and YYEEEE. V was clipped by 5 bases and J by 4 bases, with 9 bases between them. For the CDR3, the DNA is TGTGCCAGCAGTCGGTCAAGCTATGGCTACACCTTC. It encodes CASSRSSYGYTF.

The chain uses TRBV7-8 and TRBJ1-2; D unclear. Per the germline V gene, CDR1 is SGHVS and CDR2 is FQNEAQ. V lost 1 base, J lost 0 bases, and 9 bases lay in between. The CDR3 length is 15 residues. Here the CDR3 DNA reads TGTGCCAGCAGCTTAGGAGTAGTAGCTAACTATGGCTACACCTTC. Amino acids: CASSLGVVANYGYTF.

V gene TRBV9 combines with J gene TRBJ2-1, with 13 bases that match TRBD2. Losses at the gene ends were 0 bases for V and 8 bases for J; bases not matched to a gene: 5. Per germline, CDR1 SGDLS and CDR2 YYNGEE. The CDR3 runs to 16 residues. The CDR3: CASSVGGTSGTDEQFF. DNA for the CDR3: TGTGCCAGCAGCGTAGGTGGGACTAGCGGGACGGATGAGCAGTTCTTC.

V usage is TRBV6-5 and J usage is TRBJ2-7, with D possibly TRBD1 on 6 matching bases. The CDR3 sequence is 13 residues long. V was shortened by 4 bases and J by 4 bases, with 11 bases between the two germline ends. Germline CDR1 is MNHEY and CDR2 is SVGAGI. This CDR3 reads CASSLRGHYEQYV. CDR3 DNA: TGTGCCAGCAGTTTAAGGGGACATTACGAGCAGTACGTC.

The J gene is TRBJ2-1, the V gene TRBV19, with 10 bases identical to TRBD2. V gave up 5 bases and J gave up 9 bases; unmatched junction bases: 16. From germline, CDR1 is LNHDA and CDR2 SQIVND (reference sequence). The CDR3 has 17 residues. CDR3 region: CASSPPLAGVGAGEQFF. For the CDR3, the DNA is TGTGCCAGTAGTCCACCTCTAGCGGGAGTGGGGGCAGGTGAGCAGTTCTTC.

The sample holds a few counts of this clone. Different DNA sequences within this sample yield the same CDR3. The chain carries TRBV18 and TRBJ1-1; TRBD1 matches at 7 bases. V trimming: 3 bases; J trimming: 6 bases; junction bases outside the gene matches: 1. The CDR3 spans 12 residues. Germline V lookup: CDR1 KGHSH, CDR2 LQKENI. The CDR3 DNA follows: TGTGCCAGCTCACCCCAGGGGGCTGAAGCTTTCTTT. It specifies CASSPQGAEAFF.

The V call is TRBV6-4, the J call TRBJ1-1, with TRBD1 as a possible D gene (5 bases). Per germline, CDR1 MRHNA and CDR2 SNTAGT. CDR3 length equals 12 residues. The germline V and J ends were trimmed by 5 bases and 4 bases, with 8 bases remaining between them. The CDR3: CASSSGGTEAFF. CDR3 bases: TGTGCCAGCAGTTCGGGGGGCACTGAAGCTTTCTTT.

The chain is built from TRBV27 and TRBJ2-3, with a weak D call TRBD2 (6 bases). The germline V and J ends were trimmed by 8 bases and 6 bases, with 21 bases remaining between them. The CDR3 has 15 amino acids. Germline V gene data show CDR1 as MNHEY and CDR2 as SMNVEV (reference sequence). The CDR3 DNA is TGTGCCAGCTCCCCCCGGGGGAGGCCGGGGGATACGCAGTATTTT. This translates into CASSPRGRPGDTQYF.

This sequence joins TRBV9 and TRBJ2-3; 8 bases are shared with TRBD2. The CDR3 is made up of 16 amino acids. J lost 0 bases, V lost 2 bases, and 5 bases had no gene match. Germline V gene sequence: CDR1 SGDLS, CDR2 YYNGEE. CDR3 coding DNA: TGTGCCAGCAGCGTCCGGGAGGGCCTTAGCACAGATACGCAGTATTTT. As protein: CASSVREGLSTDTQYF.

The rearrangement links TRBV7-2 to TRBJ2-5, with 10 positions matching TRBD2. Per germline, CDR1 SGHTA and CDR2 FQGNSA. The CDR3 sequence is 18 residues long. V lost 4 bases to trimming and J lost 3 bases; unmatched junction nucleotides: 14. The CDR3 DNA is TGTGCCAGCAGCTCCCGACCGAGCTTAGCGGGAGGCAAAGAGACCCAGTACTTC. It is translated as CASSSRPSLAGGKETQYF.

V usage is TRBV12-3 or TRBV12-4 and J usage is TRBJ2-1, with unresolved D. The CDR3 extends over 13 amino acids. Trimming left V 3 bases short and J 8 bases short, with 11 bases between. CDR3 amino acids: CASSFGATYEQFF. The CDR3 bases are TGTGCCAGCAGTTTTGGCGCGACATATGAGCAGTTCTTC.

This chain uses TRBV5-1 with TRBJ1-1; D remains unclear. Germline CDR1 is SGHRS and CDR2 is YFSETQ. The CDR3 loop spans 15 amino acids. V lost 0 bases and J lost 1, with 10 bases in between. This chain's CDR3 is CASSLDQAGNTEAFF. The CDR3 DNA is TGCGCCAGCAGCTTGGACCAGGCGGGGAACACTGAAGCTTTCTTT. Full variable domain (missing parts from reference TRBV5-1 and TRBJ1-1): KAGVTQTPRYLIKTRGQQVTLSCSPISGHRSVSWYQQTPGQGLQFLFEYFSETQRNKGNFPGRFSGRQFSNSRSEMNVSTLELGDSALYLCASSLDQAGNTEAFFGQGTRLTVV.

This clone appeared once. CDR3 loop: CASSQITGYPNEKLFF. The CDR3 nucleotides are TGTGCCAGCAGCCAAATAACAGGGTACCCTAATGAAAAACTGTTTTTT. The J gene is TRBJ1-4, the V gene TRBV14; tentatively, D is TRBD1 (6 bases). Per germline, CDR1 SGHDN and CDR2 FVKESK. This CDR3 is 16 amino acids long. Trimming left V 2 bases short and J 3 bases short, with 13 bases between.

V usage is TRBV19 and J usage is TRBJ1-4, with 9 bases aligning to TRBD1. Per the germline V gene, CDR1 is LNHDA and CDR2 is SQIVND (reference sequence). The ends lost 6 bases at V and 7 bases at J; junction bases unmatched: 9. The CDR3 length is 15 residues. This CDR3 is CASRDRGQPGEKLFF. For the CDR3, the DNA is TGTGCCAGTAGGGACAGGGGCCAACCGGGTGAAAAACTGTTTTTT. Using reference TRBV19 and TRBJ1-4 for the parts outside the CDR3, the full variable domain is DGGITQSPKYLFRKEGQNVTLSCEQNLNHDAMYWYRQDPGQGLRLIYYSQIVNDFQKGDIAEGYSVSREKKESFPLTVTSAQKNPTAFYLCASRDRGQPGEKLFFGSGTQLSVL.

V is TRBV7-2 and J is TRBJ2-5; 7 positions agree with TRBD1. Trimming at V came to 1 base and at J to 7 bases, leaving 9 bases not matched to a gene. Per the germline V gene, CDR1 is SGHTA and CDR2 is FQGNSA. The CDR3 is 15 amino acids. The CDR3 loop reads CASSLVSGGWGTQYF. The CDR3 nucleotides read TGTGCCAGCAGCTTAGTATCAGGGGGATGGGGGACCCAGTACTTC.

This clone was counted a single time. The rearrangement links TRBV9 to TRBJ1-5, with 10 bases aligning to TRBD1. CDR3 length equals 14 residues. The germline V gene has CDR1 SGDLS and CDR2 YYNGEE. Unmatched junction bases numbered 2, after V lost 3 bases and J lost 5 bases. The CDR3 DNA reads TGTGCCAGCAGCGAGGGGACAGGGGATCAGCCCCAGCATTTT. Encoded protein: CASSEGTGDQPQHF.

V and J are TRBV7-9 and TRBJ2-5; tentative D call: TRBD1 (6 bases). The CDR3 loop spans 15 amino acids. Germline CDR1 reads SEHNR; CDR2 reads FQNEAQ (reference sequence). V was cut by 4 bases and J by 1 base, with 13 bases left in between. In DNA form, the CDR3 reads TGTGCCAGCAGCTCGACCCCAGGGGTCCAAGAGACCCAGTACTTC. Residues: CASSSTPGVQETQYF.

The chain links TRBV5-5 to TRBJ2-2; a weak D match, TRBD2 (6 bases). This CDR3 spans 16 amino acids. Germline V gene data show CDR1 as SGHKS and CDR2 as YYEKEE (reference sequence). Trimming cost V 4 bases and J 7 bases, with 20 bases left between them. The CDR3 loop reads CASSQEVGSSVGELFF. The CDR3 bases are TGTGCCAGCAGCCAGGAAGTCGGGAGCTCGGTCGGGGAGCTGTTTTTT.